These 3 T cell receptor beta chains originate from one sample sequenced in a study of T-cell reconstitution after alpha-beta-depleted transplantation in children. Preparation of the TCRbeta library used unique molecular identifiers. MiXCR, run by TCRdb on the PCR reads, gives a single entry per CDR3 protein. Seen here are around 400,000 distinct CDR3 sequences, roughly 20% observed once, and the top ten hold less than 4.5%. This sample comprised PBMCs from the stem cell graft donor, obtained from the stem cell graft. All receptors come from a human donor who donated a stem cell graft to a child with acute myeloid leukemia.

This clonotype was counted a few times. The chain couples TRBV12-3 or TRBV12-4 to TRBJ2-1; D not resolved. Trimming stripped 5 bases from V and 9 bases from J, with 11 bases between. The CDR3 contains 12 residues. This CDR3 is CASSPFLGEQFF. CDR3 DNA: TGTGCCAGCAGTCCCTTTTTGGGTGAGCAGTTCTTC.

The chain carries TRBV15 and TRBJ2-7; perhaps TRBD1 as D (5 bases). CDR1 and CDR2 from the germline V gene are LNHNV and YYDKDF (reference sequence). The CDR3 sequence is 14 residues long. Trimming took off 0 bases at V and 6 bases at J, with 12 bases between the two ends. For the CDR3, the DNA is TGTGCCACCAGCAGAGACAGGGCCCAGGTCGAGCAGTACTTC. It is translated as CATSRDRAQVEQYF.

The chain combines TRBV4-1 with TRBJ2-3; TRBD2 matches at 8 bases. The CDR3 is 17 amino acids. The V segment lost 5 bases and the J segment 2 bases; nucleotides outside the gene matches: 12. Germline CDR1 reads MGHRA; CDR2 reads YSYEKL. In DNA form, the CDR3 reads TGCGCCAGCAGCTCACGGGGGGGAGTAGGATCCACAGATACGCAGTATTTT. Residues: CASSSRGGVGSTDTQYF.